The entry below describes one TCR beta chain. Antigen: not known. TCRdb redid the calling of the reads with MiXCR, one entry per CDR3 protein. In the table there are approximately 1,000,000 distinct CDR3 sequences, roughly 31% of which are singletons. The CDR3 contains 15 residues. V was pared by 2 bases and J by 6 bases, with 5 bases of the junction left unmatched. The germline gives CDR1 DFQATT, CDR2 SNEGSKA (reference sequence). The record originates from a study of T cell repertoires in cytomegalovirus infection. Study in general: CMV epitopes, recently identified HLA-C-restricted and well-studied HLA-B-restricted, were used. General observations from the study: Cumulated frequencies of public TCR beta families served to identify carriers of CMV plus the relevant HLA.

This TCR came from a human donor in good health (CMV status not recorded). Some clones in this sample may be carry-over from other donors' samples. The V gene is TRBV20-1, the J gene TRBJ2-1; TRBD2 matches at 12 bases. Sequencing was performed on cultured CD8+ T cells from PBMCs, taken from culture after CMV antigen stimulation. The DNA for the CDR3 is TGCAGTGCTAGACTAGCGGGGGGGGTAGTCAATGAGCAGTTCTTC. Encoded protein: CSARLAGGVVNEQFF.